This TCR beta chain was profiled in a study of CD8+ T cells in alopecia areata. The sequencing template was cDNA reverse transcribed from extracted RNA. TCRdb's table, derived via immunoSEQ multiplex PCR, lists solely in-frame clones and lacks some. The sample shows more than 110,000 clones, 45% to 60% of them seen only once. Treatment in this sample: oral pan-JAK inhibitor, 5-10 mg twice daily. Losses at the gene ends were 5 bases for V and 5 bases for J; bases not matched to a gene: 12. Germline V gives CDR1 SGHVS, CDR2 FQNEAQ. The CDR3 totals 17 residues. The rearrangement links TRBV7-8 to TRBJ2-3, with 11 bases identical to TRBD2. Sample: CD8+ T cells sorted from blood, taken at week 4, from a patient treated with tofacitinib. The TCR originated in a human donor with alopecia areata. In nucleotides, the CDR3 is TGTGCCAGCAGCGCTATACTAGCGGGGGCTTTCGGAGATACGCAGTATTTT. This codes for CASSAILAGAFGDTQYF.